This T cell receptor beta chain came from a study of T cell repertoires in cytomegalovirus infection. About the study: HLA-B-restricted CMV epitopes that are well studied were used alongside recently identified HLA-C-restricted ones. Both a matching HLA type and CMV infection were indicated by public TCR beta signatures.

From the reads, TCRdb called clonotypes with MiXCR, one entry per CDR3 protein. In the table there are about 69,000 distinct CDR3 sequences, 28% of which are singletons. Study-wide results and caveats: HLA-C-restricted CMV-specific TCR beta clonotypes prevailed in the ex vivo response. Totalled public TCR beta family frequency picked out people who carried CMV plus the relevant HLA.

V was clipped by 1 base and J by 8 bases; unmatched bases: 5. The germline gives CDR1 SGHVS, CDR2 FQNEAQ. The CDR3 is 14 residues long. The table lists this clonotype with a few counts. Antigen unknown. The clonotype was recovered from a human donor in good health (CMV status not recorded). Some clones in this sample may be carry-over from other donors' samples. The input for sequencing was CD8+ T cells from cultured PBMCs, taken from culture after CMV antigen stimulation. The genes are TRBV7-8 and TRBJ1-2; TRBD1 agrees at 9 bases. The CDR3 reads CASSLVQGAQGYTF. CDR3 in DNA: TGTGCCAGCAGCTTAGTACAGGGGGCTCAGGGCTACACCTTC.